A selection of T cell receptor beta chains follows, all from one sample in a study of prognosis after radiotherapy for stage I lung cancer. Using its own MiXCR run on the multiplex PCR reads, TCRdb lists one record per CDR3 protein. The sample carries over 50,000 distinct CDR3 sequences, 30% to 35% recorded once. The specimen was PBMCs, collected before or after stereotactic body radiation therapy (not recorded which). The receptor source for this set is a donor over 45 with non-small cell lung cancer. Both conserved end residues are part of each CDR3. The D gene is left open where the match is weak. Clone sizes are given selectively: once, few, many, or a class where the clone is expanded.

cdr3_nt: TGTGCCAGCAGTATAGGGGGGGGCCCGGCGGAGACCCAGTACTTC; cdr3_aa: CASSIGGGPAETQYF; j_call: TRBJ2-5; clone_size: many; v_call: TRBV6-2/TRBV6-3; d_call: -
cdr3_nt: TGTGCCAGCAGCTTATTCCCCGGTAACCAAGAGACCCAGTACTTC; cdr3_aa: CASSLFPGNQETQYF; j_call: TRBJ2-5; clone_size: many; v_call: TRBV7-3; d_call: -
cdr3_nt: TGTGCCAGCAGCCTAGGGGACTCTGGGGCCAACGTCCTGACTTTC; cdr3_aa: CASSLGDSGANVLTF; j_call: TRBJ2-6; clone_size: many; v_call: TRBV13; d_call: -
cdr3_nt: TGTGCCAGCAGCGTAGACGGGAAAGGCTACACCTTC; cdr3_aa: CASSVDGKGYTF; j_call: TRBJ1-2; clone_size: many; v_call: TRBV9; d_call: -
cdr3_nt: TGCGCCAGCAGCTTGGGACAGGAAACACAAGGCCATGGCTACACCTTC; cdr3_aa: CASSLGQETQGHGYTF; j_call: TRBJ1-2; clone_size: medium-sized; v_call: TRBV5-1; d_call: -
cdr3_nt: TGTGCCAGCAGTAGAGGACTGTCCGGAGAGACCCAGTACTTC; cdr3_aa: CASSRGLSGETQYF; j_call: TRBJ2-5; clone_size: many; v_call: TRBV6-1; d_call: -
cdr3_nt: TGCAGTGCTAGATTTGCGACTAGCGGGGCGAACACCGGGGAGCTGTTTTTT; cdr3_aa: CSARFATSGANTGELFF; j_call: TRBJ2-2; clone_size: many; v_call: TRBV20-1; d_call: TRBD2
cdr3_nt: TGTGCCAGCAGCGGACAGGGAGACTACGAGCAGTACTTC; cdr3_aa: CASSGQGDYEQYF; j_call: TRBJ2-7; clone_size: many; v_call: TRBV6-1; d_call: TRBD1
cdr3_nt: TGTGCCAGCAGCTTAAGGGACAGGGGGGAGGTATATGGCTACACCTTC; cdr3_aa: CASSLRDRGEVYGYTF; j_call: TRBJ1-2; clone_size: -; v_call: TRBV7-8; d_call: TRBD1
cdr3_nt: TGTGCCAGCAGCTTATTTCTAGGCTACGAGCAGTACTTC; cdr3_aa: CASSLFLGYEQYF; j_call: TRBJ2-7; clone_size: many; v_call: TRBV7-2; d_call: -
cdr3_nt: TGTGCCAGCAGCCTGCGGGAGAGCACAGATACGCAGTATTTT; cdr3_aa: CASSLRESTDTQYF; j_call: TRBJ2-3; clone_size: many; v_call: TRBV5-4; d_call: TRBD2
cdr3_nt: TGTGCCAGGGGCGAGCAGTACTTC; cdr3_aa: CARGEQYF; j_call: TRBJ2-7; clone_size: -; v_call: TRBV28; d_call: -
cdr3_nt: TGCGCCAGCAGCAAGACTAGCGGGAGCGGTGAGCAGTTCTTC; cdr3_aa: CASSKTSGSGEQFF; j_call: TRBJ2-1; clone_size: many; v_call: TRBV5-1; d_call: TRBD2
cdr3_nt: TGTGCCATCAGTCCCGAGATGGATCAAGGTCAGCCCCAGCATTTT; cdr3_aa: CAISPEMDQGQPQHF; j_call: TRBJ1-5; clone_size: few; v_call: TRBV10-3; d_call: -
cdr3_nt: TGTGCCAGCCTCCCTGCCTCGGGGGGGGGAGAGCAGTACTTC; cdr3_aa: CASLPASGGGEQYF; j_call: TRBJ2-7; clone_size: few; v_call: TRBV6-1; d_call: TRBD2
cdr3_nt: TGTGCCAGCAGCCAAGGGGCCGGGGGGGCCTACGAGCAGTACTTC; cdr3_aa: CASSQGAGGAYEQYF; j_call: TRBJ2-7; clone_size: many; v_call: TRBV3-1; d_call: TRBD2
cdr3_nt: TGTGCCAGCAGCGAGGTACAGCCATACGAGCAGTACTTC; cdr3_aa: CASSEVQPYEQYF; j_call: TRBJ2-7; clone_size: -; v_call: TRBV5-6; d_call: -
cdr3_nt: TGCAGCGTTGGTTGGGGCCGTAATTCACCCCTCCACTTT; cdr3_aa: CSVGWGRNSPLHF; j_call: TRBJ1-6; clone_size: many; v_call: TRBV29-1; d_call: -
cdr3_nt: TGTGCCAGCAGCTTTCTAGCGGGAAAAACAGATACGCAGTATTTT; cdr3_aa: CASSFLAGKTDTQYF; j_call: TRBJ2-3; clone_size: many; v_call: TRBV7-8; d_call: TRBD2
cdr3_nt: TGTGCCAGCAGTTACTCTCCGGGGACCCAAGAGACCCAGTACTTC; cdr3_aa: CASSYSPGTQETQYF; j_call: TRBJ2-5; clone_size: many; v_call: TRBV6-2/TRBV6-3; d_call: -
cdr3_nt: TGTGCCAGCAGCCCCCCAGTTGTGCTATCGGTCACAGATACGCAGTATTTT; cdr3_aa: CASSPPVVLSVTDTQYF; j_call: TRBJ2-3; clone_size: -; v_call: TRBV3-1; d_call: -
cdr3_nt: TGTGCCAGCAGCCAAGGAGGAACCCTCGGTCGTCCCGGGGAGCTGTTTTTT; cdr3_aa: CASSQGGTLGRPGELFF; j_call: TRBJ2-2; clone_size: many; v_call: TRBV3-1; d_call: -
cdr3_nt: TGTGCCAGCAGTGATAGGGGGACGGCTGGCTATGGCTACACCTTC; cdr3_aa: CASSDRGTAGYGYTF; j_call: TRBJ1-2; clone_size: many; v_call: TRBV25-1; d_call: -
cdr3_nt: TGCAGTGCTAGAGATATGAGAGTTCTGGACAATGAGCAGTTCTTC; cdr3_aa: CSARDMRVLDNEQFF; j_call: TRBJ2-1; clone_size: many; v_call: TRBV20-1; d_call: -
cdr3_nt: TGTGCCACCCGACCTGGGGGGGCCGCAGATACGCAGTATTTT; cdr3_aa: CATRPGGAADTQYF; j_call: TRBJ2-3; clone_size: many; v_call: TRBV12-3/TRBV12-4; d_call: -
cdr3_nt: TGTGCCAGCATTGTAGGGGCAGGGGAGTCACCCCTCCACTTT; cdr3_aa: CASIVGAGESPLHF; j_call: TRBJ1-6; clone_size: -; v_call: TRBV9; d_call: -
cdr3_nt: TGCAGTGCTAAGACAGGGATCTACGAGCAGTACTTC; cdr3_aa: CSAKTGIYEQYF; j_call: TRBJ2-7; clone_size: -; v_call: TRBV20-1; d_call: TRBD1
cdr3_nt: TGTGCCAGCAGCCCCGGGGCCTGGGACAGGGATGATGAGCAGTTCTTC; cdr3_aa: CASSPGAWDRDDEQFF; j_call: TRBJ2-1; clone_size: many; v_call: TRBV11-3; d_call: TRBD1
cdr3_nt: TGCAGTGCTAGACTAGCGGGAGGGGGAACCGGGGAGCTGTTTTTT; cdr3_aa: CSARLAGGGTGELFF; j_call: TRBJ2-2; clone_size: -; v_call: TRBV20-1; d_call: TRBD2
cdr3_nt: TGCAGTGCTAGCTTTCGGGGGCGGGGGAATTCACCCCTCCACTTT; cdr3_aa: CSASFRGRGNSPLHF; j_call: TRBJ1-6; clone_size: many; v_call: TRBV20-1; d_call: -
cdr3_nt: TGTGCCAGCAGTTTGCCCGGGCAGAACACTGAAGCTTTCTTT; cdr3_aa: CASSLPGQNTEAFF; j_call: TRBJ1-1; clone_size: many; v_call: TRBV28; d_call: -
cdr3_nt: TGTGCCAGCATTTTAGGCGGGACAGGGGACAGAATCACCATATATTTT; cdr3_aa: CASILGGTGDRITIYF; j_call: TRBJ1-3; clone_size: once; v_call: TRBV12-3/TRBV12-4; d_call: TRBD1
cdr3_nt: TGTGTCAGCAGCCAGATACAAAGGACTGAAGCTTTCTTT; cdr3_aa: CVSSQIQRTEAFF; j_call: TRBJ1-1; clone_size: few; v_call: TRBV12-3/TRBV12-4; d_call: -
cdr3_nt: TGTGCCAGCAGCCCCCTTTTCTCTCCCTCGGGGGGGCCCCCGAACACTGAAGCTTTCTTT; cdr3_aa: CASSPLFSPSGGPPNTEAFF; j_call: TRBJ1-1; clone_size: many; v_call: TRBV9; d_call: -
cdr3_nt: TGTGCCAGCAGCCAACAGGGGGGGGTTCCGGATGGCTACACCTTC; cdr3_aa: CASSQQGGVPDGYTF; j_call: TRBJ1-2; clone_size: many; v_call: TRBV7-2; d_call: TRBD1
cdr3_nt: TGTGCCAGCACCAGGAGGTACCGGTTCTCTGGGGCCAACGTCCTGACTTTC; cdr3_aa: CASTRRYRFSGANVLTF; j_call: TRBJ2-6; clone_size: -; v_call: TRBV5-4; d_call: -
cdr3_nt: TGCGCCAGCAGTTCCCAAGTGAACACTGAAGCTTTCTTT; cdr3_aa: CASSSQVNTEAFF; j_call: TRBJ1-1; clone_size: many; v_call: TRBV5-1; d_call: -
cdr3_nt: TGTGCCAGCAGCCCATGGACTATCGGGGGGGTCGGTGAGCAGTTCTTC; cdr3_aa: CASSPWTIGGVGEQFF; j_call: TRBJ2-1; clone_size: -; v_call: TRBV7-9; d_call: TRBD2
cdr3_nt: TGTGCCAGCAGCTTATGCTCTAGCGGGATCTCCTACAATGAGCAGTTCTTC; cdr3_aa: CASSLCSSGISYNEQFF; j_call: TRBJ2-1; clone_size: -; v_call: TRBV7-2; d_call: TRBD2
cdr3_nt: TGTGCCAGCAGCGCCATGCCCGGGGGCCAAGGGACCGGGGAGCTGTTTTTT; cdr3_aa: CASSAMPGGQGTGELFF; j_call: TRBJ2-2; clone_size: many; v_call: TRBV9; d_call: -
cdr3_nt: TGTGCCAGCAGCGGTACCGGGACTAGAGTTACCAATGAGCAGTTCTTC; cdr3_aa: CASSGTGTRVTNEQFF; j_call: TRBJ2-1; clone_size: many; v_call: TRBV5-4; d_call: TRBD2
cdr3_nt: TGTGCCAGCAATCGAGGACTAGCGGGAAGTAATGAGCAGTTCTTC; cdr3_aa: CASNRGLAGSNEQFF; j_call: TRBJ2-1; clone_size: many; v_call: TRBV9; d_call: TRBD2
cdr3_nt: TGTGCCAGCAGTGACGAACTAATGACAGGGCGATTATCTTCTGGGGCCAACGTCCTGACTTTC; cdr3_aa: CASSDELMTGRLSSGANVLTF; j_call: TRBJ2-6; clone_size: many; v_call: TRBV12-3/TRBV12-4; d_call: TRBD1
cdr3_nt: TGTGCCAGCAGCTTAGTGGGAAAGGGGACTGAAGCTTTCTTT; cdr3_aa: CASSLVGKGTEAFF; j_call: TRBJ1-1; clone_size: many; v_call: TRBV7-2; d_call: -
cdr3_nt: TGTGCCAGCAGCCCGGGACTAGCTGTCTACAATGAGCAGTTCTTC; cdr3_aa: CASSPGLAVYNEQFF; j_call: TRBJ2-1; clone_size: -; v_call: TRBV7-2; d_call: TRBD2
cdr3_nt: TGTGCCAGCAGTTACCCTCCGGGACTAGCGGGCAACACCGGGGAGCTGTTTTTT; cdr3_aa: CASSYPPGLAGNTGELFF; j_call: TRBJ2-2; clone_size: many; v_call: TRBV6-2/TRBV6-3; d_call: TRBD2
cdr3_nt: TGTGCCAGCAGCCTACCTTCTGAGCGGGAGGAAACCTCTGGGGCCAACGTCCTGACTTTC; cdr3_aa: CASSLPSEREETSGANVLTF; j_call: TRBJ2-6; clone_size: many; v_call: TRBV7-9; d_call: TRBD2